The 22 T cell receptor beta chains below were found in one sample sequenced in a study of response to subunit inactivated influenza vaccine. TCRdb redid the calling of the RT-PCR reads with MiXCR, one entry per CDR3 protein. The sample holds about 800,000 distinct CDR3 sequences, 20% to 25% seen once. The specimen comprised PBMCs from blood, sampled roughly 5 days after vaccination. The receptors were sampled from a man in his fifties or sixties who received an inactivated influenza vaccine.

This clonotype was counted between two and nine times. This sequence joins TRBV30 and TRBJ1-1, with D unclear. The ends were cut back, 4 bases at V and 3 bases at J, with 15 bases in the middle. The CDR3 length is 14 residues. The germline V gene has CDR1 GTSNPN and CDR2 SVGIG (reference sequence). This chain's CDR3 is CAWNLRLTYTEAFF. The CDR3 DNA is TGTGCCTGGAATCTCCGACTGACGTACACTGAAGCTTTCTTT.

This clonotype was observed a few times. This chain joins TRBV7-2 and TRBJ2-5; TRBD1 matches at 7 bases. V lost 0 bases to trimming and J lost 6 bases; unmatched junction nucleotides: 13. CDR1 SGHTA and CDR2 FQGNSA come from the germline V gene. This CDR3 is built from 17 residues. Here the CDR3 reads CASSLALATGYLQTQYF. DNA of the CDR3: TGTGCCAGCAGCTTAGCGCTTGCGACAGGGTACCTTCAGACCCAGTACTTC.

The chain carries TRBV7-8 and TRBJ2-2; D is perhaps TRBD1 (6 bases). Germline CDR1 SGHVS, CDR2 FQNEAQ. V was cut by 5 bases and J by 3 bases, with 16 bases left in between. The CDR3 loop spans 16 amino acids. As DNA, the CDR3 is TGTGCCAGCAGCCTGAGGACAGCCCTGGACACCGGGGAGCTGTTTTTT. Translated: CASSLRTALDTGELFF.

This clonotype was counted only a few times. CDR3: CSASRGSGANVLTF. The CDR3 DNA is TGCAGTGCTAGCAGGGGCTCTGGGGCCAACGTCCTGACTTTC. This chain links TRBV20-1 with TRBJ2-6; D may be TRBD1 (6 bases). Trimming took 3 bases from V and 0 from J, leaving 6 bases between them. Per germline, CDR1 DFQATT and CDR2 SNEGSKA (reference sequence). The CDR3 runs to 14 residues.

This chain uses TRBV27 with TRBJ2-3; D call uncertain. The germline CDR1 and CDR2 sequences are MNHEY and SMNVEV (reference sequence). The CDR3 has 14 residues. The ends were cut back, 5 bases at V and 10 bases at J, with 19 bases in the middle. In DNA, the CDR3 is TGTGCCAGCAGTACCCACAACGAACCTCATTCGCAGTATTTT. This codes for CASSTHNEPHSQYF.

The V gene is TRBV3-1, the J gene TRBJ2-1, with D perhaps matching TRBD1 (5 bases). The germline V and J ends were trimmed by 4 bases and 11 bases, with 15 bases remaining between them. Looked up from germline, CDR1 is LGHDT and CDR2 is YNNKEL (reference sequence). CDR3 length equals 13 residues. This CDR3 is CASSRTPPDKQFF. The CDR3 region has the DNA TGTGCCAGCAGCCGGACACCTCCTGATAAGCAGTTCTTC.

This chain uses TRBV6-1 with TRBJ2-3; 10 bases align to TRBD1. Germline CDR1 and CDR2: MNHNS and SASEGT. With V trimmed by 4 bases and J by 0 bases, 4 bases remained unmatched. This CDR3 is built from 16 residues. CDR3 coding DNA: TGTGCCAGCAGTGGCGGGACAGGGGTGAGCACAGATACGCAGTATTTT. Translation: CASSGGTGVSTDTQYF.

The gene calls are TRBV19 and TRBJ2-7; a possible D gene is TRBD2 (6 bases). Germline V lookup: CDR1 LNHDA, CDR2 SQIVND (reference sequence). V lost 6 bases to trimming and J lost 2 bases, with 11 bases between them. The CDR3 sequence is 13 residues long. CDR3 sequence: CASSHGTPYEQYF. CDR3 sequence (DNA): TGTGCCAGTAGCCACGGGACTCCCTACGAGCAGTACTTC.

The chain is built from TRBV20-1 and TRBJ1-2; no definite D call. V lost 2 bases, J lost 6 bases, and 10 bases lay in between. Germline assignment: CDR1 DFQATT and CDR2 SNEGSKA (reference sequence). This CDR3 contains 12 residues. The CDR3 region has the DNA TGCAGTGCTAGATTGGGTTGGGATGGCTACACCTTC. Translated, it gives CSARLGWDGYTF.

The CDR3 spells CASSVEIGHFSAYEQYF. The CDR3 nucleotides are TGCGCCAGCAGCGTGGAGATAGGGCATTTTTCAGCCTACGAGCAGTACTTC. The chain is built from TRBV5-1 and TRBJ2-7, with no clear D. CDR3 length: 17 residues. The ends were cut back, 4 bases at V and 2 bases at J, with 22 bases in the middle. Germline V CDR1 and CDR2: SGHRS, YFSETQ.

Ten or more counts support this clonotype. This chain uses TRBV12-3 or TRBV12-4 with TRBJ2-2; tentatively, D is TRBD2 (5 bases). The CDR3 spans 16 residues. V lost 6 bases and J 3 bases, leaving 17 bases between the germline ends. CDR3 protein: CASRYRGLGDTGELFF. CDR3 nucleotide sequence: TGTGCCAGCAGATACCGAGGGTTGGGCGACACCGGGGAGCTGTTTTTT.

The chain is built from TRBV5-1 and TRBJ1-6; 8 bases line up with TRBD1. The CDR3 consists of 15 residues. J was trimmed by 7 bases and V by 4 bases; bases with no gene match: 7. CDR1 is SGHRS and CDR2 is YFSETQ in the germline V gene. The CDR3 protein is CASSLPQGVNSPLHF. The CDR3 DNA is TGCGCCAGCAGCCTCCCACAGGGGGTCAATTCACCCCTCCACTTT.

This clonotype was recorded a few times. The chain couples TRBV6-5 to TRBJ2-1, with a weak D call TRBD2 (6 bases). Germline V gives CDR1 MNHEY, CDR2 SVGAGI. Trimming took 0 bases from V and 5 from J, leaving 8 bases between them. The CDR3 extends over 14 amino acids. Here the CDR3 reads CASSYSRGHNEQFF. CDR3 nucleotides: TGTGCCAGCAGTTACTCGCGGGGTCACAATGAGCAGTTCTTC.

This clonotype was seen more than once but under ten times. This rearrangement joins TRBV9 to TRBJ2-3; 8 bases map to TRBD2. The germline gives CDR1 SGDLS, CDR2 YYNGEE. This CDR3 contains 15 residues. The V gene end was trimmed by 4 bases and the J gene end by 4 bases; junction bases not matched to a gene: 8. DNA for the CDR3: TGTGCCAGCAGCCTTAATAGCGGGAACCCAGATACGCAGTATTTT. This encodes CASSLNSGNPDTQYF.

This clonotype occurred a few times. The J gene is TRBJ2-7, the V gene TRBV24-1; maybe TRBD2 (6 bases). The CDR3 totals 14 residues. Per the germline V gene, CDR1 is KGHDR and CDR2 is SFDVKD. Trimming took off 4 bases at V and 5 bases at J, with 14 bases between the two ends. In nucleotides, the CDR3 is TGTGCCACCAGTGAGGACGGGAGCAGCGACGAGCAGTACTTC. This sequence encodes CATSEDGSSDEQYF.

In this sample, this clonotype turned up a few times. The rearrangement joins TRBV12-3 or TRBV12-4 to TRBJ2-5, with 12 bases that match TRBD2. Trimming cost V 6 bases and J 0 bases; bases outside gene matches: 2. The CDR3 covers 15 residues. The CDR3 DNA follows: TGTGCCAGCAGGAGACTAGCGGGGGACCAAGAGACCCAGTACTTC. Its protein product is CASRRLAGDQETQYF.

This clonotype was seen a handful of times. The chain employs TRBV9 and TRBJ2-7; tentative D call: TRBD2 (5 bases). This CDR3 has 12 residues. V was clipped by 0 bases and J by 7 bases, with 8 bases between them. From germline, CDR1 is SGDLS and CDR2 YYNGEE. This CDR3 is CASSVGTGEQYF. CDR3 nucleotide sequence: TGTGCCAGCAGCGTAGGGACGGGGGAGCAGTACTTC.

This clonotype has ten or more counts. This chain connects TRBV27 to TRBJ2-7, with 9 bases identical to TRBD1. Germline V gene lookup returns CDR1 MNHEY and CDR2 SMNVEV (reference sequence). The CDR3 is 16 amino acids. J was trimmed by 1 base and V by 2 bases; bases with no gene match: 6. CDR3: CASSLQLGTGSYEQYF. CDR3 bases: TGTGCCAGCAGTTTACAGTTGGGGACAGGGTCCTACGAGCAGTACTTC.

This clonotype was counted only a few times. The chain employs TRBV20-1 and TRBJ2-1; 10 bases agree with TRBD1. Trimming took 5 bases from V and 4 from J; bases not matched to a gene: 8. The CDR3 has 15 amino acids. Per germline, CDR1 DFQATT and CDR2 SNEGSKA (reference sequence). For the CDR3, the DNA is TGCAGTGCTTATTCCCGGGACAGGGGTTACAATGAGCAGTTCTTC. This translates into CSAYSRDRGYNEQFF.

The CDR3 DNA reads as TGCAGTGCTACCGACTTTGGACTATCTCAAGAGACCCAGTACTTC. Amino acid sequence: CSATDFGLSQETQYF. The rearrangement joins TRBV20-1 to TRBJ2-5; D is perhaps TRBD2 (6 bases). With 4 bases removed from V and 2 bases from J, the gap between germline ends came to 17 bases. There are 15 residues in the CDR3. Germline CDR1 DFQATT, CDR2 SNEGSKA (reference sequence).

There are a few counts of this clonotype. CDR3 sequence reads: CASSPGQGWNTEAFF. DNA of the CDR3: TGCGCCAGCAGCCCCGGACAGGGCTGGAACACTGAAGCTTTCTTT. The rearrangement uses TRBV5-1 and TRBJ1-1; 8 nucleotides align to TRBD1. The V and J ends lost 4 bases and 1 base, in that order; junction bases with no gene match: 6. CDR3 size: 15 residues. The germline V gene encodes CDR1 SGHRS and CDR2 YFSETQ.

This chain joins TRBV5-1 and TRBJ2-1; no definite D call. The CDR3 has 13 residues. The germline gives CDR1 SGHRS, CDR2 YFSETQ. V dropped 3 bases and J dropped 8 bases, with 12 bases sitting between them. CDR3 in amino acids: CASSSPLGYEQFF. The CDR3 DNA sequence: TGCGCCAGCAGCTCCCCCTTGGGCTATGAGCAGTTCTTC.